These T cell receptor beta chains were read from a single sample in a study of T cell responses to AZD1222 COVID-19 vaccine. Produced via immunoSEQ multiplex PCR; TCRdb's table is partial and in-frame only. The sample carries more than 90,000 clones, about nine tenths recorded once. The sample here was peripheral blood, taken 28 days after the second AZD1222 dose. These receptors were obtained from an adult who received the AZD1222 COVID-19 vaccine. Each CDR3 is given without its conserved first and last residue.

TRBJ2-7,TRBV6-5,ASRRGQISYEQY
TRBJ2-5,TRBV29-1,SVEGGIQETQY
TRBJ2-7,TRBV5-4,ASSLVSGAGEQY
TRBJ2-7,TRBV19,ASRDSIHEQY
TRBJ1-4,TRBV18,ASSPGGEKLF
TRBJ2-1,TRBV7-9,ASSPGTSGIYNEQF
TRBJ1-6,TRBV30,AWILDRGFSPLH
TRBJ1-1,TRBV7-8,ASSSYRDTEAF
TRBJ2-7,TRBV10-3,AISDLTGGSYEQY
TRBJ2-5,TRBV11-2,ASSRSRDRETQY
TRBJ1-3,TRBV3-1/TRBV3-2,ASSQDVLGANTIY
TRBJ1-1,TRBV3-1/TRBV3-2,ASSQLTWNTEAF
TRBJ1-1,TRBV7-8,ASSLQQGSTEAF